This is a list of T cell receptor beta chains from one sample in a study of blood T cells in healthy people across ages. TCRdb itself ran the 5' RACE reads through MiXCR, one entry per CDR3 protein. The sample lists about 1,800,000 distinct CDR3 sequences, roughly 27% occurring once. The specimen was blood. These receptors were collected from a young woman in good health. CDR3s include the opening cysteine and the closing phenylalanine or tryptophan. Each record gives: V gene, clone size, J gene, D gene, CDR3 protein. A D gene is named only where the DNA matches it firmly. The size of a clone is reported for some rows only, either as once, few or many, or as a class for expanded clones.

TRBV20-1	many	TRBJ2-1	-	CSARSGQYNEQFF
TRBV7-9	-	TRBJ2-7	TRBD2	CASSSSPLAGGSEQYF
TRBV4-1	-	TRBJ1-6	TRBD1	CASSQARLQGLHGNLALHF
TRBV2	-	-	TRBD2	CASSEGAAGGQETQYF
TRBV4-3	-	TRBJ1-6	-	CASSVGVYNSPLHF
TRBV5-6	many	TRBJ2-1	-	CASSLGTDINEQFF
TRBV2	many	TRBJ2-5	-	CASSKDVTRLETQYF
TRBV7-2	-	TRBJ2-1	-	CTSSPLSGAYNEQFF
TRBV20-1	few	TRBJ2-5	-	CSAPDRIQETQYF
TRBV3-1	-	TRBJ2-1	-	CASSQDTVEVGGVSSYNEQFF
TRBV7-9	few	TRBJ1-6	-	CASSLVPPSGNSPLHF
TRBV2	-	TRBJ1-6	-	CASSESRWNSPLHF
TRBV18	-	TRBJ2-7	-	CASSLQPGRPYEQYF
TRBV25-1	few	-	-	CASSDRLSPATETQYF
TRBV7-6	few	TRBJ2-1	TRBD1	CASSRTGGRSNEQFF
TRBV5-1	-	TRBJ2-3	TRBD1	CASSLGLSWDSSTDTQYF
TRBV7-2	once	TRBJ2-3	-	CASSLEASGSTDMQYF
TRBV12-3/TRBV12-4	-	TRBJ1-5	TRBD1	CASSYAGTGRHQPQHF
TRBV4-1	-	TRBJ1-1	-	CAGSPTGDRRPFF
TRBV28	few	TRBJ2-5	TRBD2	CATQKFGLAGETQYF
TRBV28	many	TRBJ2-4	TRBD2	CASSLSGGDRVNF
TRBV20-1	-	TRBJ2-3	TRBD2	CSAVWTSGLRLDTQYF
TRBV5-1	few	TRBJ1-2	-	CASSPGGLSESYGYTF
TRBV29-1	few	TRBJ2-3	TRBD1	CSVGRPGQGSGTQYF
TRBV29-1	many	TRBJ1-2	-	CSVVVGDGYTF
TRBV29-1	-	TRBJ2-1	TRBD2	CRVSGSGKNEQFF
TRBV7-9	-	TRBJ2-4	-	CASSMSNEQYF
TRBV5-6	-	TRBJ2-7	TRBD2	CASSQRDYTYEQYF
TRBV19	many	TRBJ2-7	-	CASSNRDAEQYF
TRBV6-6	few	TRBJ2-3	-	CASSYRANTQYF
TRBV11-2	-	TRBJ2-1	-	CASSPGVASTEYEQFF
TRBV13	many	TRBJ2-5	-	CASSLVRGSEYQETQYF
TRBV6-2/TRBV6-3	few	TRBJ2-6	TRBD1	CASSYRWTGSSGANVLTF
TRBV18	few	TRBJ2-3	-	CASSYEGRDTQYF
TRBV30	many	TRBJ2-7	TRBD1	CAWSVGQGYEQYF
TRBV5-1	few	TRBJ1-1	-	CASNLSQAEAFF
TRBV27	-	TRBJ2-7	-	CGSSSGTESYEQYF
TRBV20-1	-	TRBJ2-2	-	CSAPRTGELFF
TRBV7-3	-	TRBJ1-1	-	CASSFPGDTEAFF
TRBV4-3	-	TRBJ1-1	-	CASSQDVGENTEAFF
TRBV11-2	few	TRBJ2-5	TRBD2	CASSGVATSGYQETQYF
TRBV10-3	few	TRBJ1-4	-	CATKDTTNEKLFF
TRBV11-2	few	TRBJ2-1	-	CASSFRRQEQFF
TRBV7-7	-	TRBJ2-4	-	CASSLRKPQGVKNIQYF
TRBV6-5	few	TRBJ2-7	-	CASSRNGPSSYEQYF
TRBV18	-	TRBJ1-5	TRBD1	CASSRQRAGGDQPQHF